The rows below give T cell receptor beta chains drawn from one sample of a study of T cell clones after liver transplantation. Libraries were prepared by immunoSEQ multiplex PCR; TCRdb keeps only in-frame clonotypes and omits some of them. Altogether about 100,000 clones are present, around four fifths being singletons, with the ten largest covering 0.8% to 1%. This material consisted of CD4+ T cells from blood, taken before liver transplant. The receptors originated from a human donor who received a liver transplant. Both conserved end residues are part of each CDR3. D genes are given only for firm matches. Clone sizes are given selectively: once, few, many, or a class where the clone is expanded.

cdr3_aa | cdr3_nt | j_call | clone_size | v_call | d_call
CASNQPQANDYTF | TGTGCCAGCAACCAGCCACAAGCCAATGACTACACCTTC | TRBJ1-2 | . | TRBV7-2 | .
CASRVAGGSVGDEQFF | TGTGCCAGTAGGGTAGCGGGAGGATCAGTCGGCGATGAGCAGTTCTTC | TRBJ2-1 | . | TRBV28 | TRBD2
CASSLTSERGFDEQFF | TGTGCCAGCAGCTTGACATCCGAGCGGGGGTTCGATGAGCAGTTCTTC | TRBJ2-1 | . | TRBV7-3 | TRBD2
CASSLGYGTGAEQYF | TGTGCCAGCAGCTTAGGATATGGGACAGGGGCCGAGCAGTACTTC | TRBJ2-7 | . | TRBV7-4 | TRBD1
CASSFGQRLNEQFF | TGTGCCAGCAGCTTCGGCCAGCGGCTCAATGAGCAGTTCTTC | TRBJ2-1 | . | TRBV7-2 | .
CASSQEYTDNEQFF | TGCGCCAGCAGCCAAGAATACACCGACAATGAGCAGTTCTTC | TRBJ2-1 | . | TRBV4-3 | .
CATSTQGRTEAFF | TGTGCCACCAGCACACAGGGACGGACTGAAGCTTTCTTT | TRBJ1-1 | . | TRBV15 | .
CASSSRPDLYEQYF | TGCGCCAGCAGCTCCAGACCCGACCTCTACGAGCAGTACTTC | TRBJ2-7 | once | TRBV5-1 | .
CSVGSSGANVLTF | TGCAGCGTTGGCAGCTCTGGGGCCAACGTCCTGACTTTC | TRBJ2-6 | . | TRBV29-1 | .
CASSTSVYRKAFF | TGTGCCAGTAGTACCTCTGTTTACAGGAAAGCTTTCTTT | TRBJ1-1 | once | TRBV19 | .
CASSPPGTGDYEQYF | TGTGCCAGCTCACCCCCCGGGACAGGGGACTACGAGCAGTACTTC | TRBJ2-7 | . | TRBV18 | TRBD1
CASSLPVLGDTEAFF | TGTGCCAGCAGTTTACCAGTGTTAGGAGACACTGAAGCTTTCTTT | TRBJ1-1 | . | TRBV28 | .
CASSYFIKRGSGEQFF | TGTGCCAGCAGTTACTTCATAAAGCGGGGGAGCGGGGAGCAGTTCTTC | TRBJ2-1 | . | TRBV6-5 | TRBD2
CASCLNTEAFF | TGTGCCAGCTGCCTGAACACTGAAGCTTTCTTT | TRBJ1-1 | . | TRBV25-1 | .
CASSPGTGGPLTKNIQYF | TGTGCCAGCAGTCCCGGGACAGGGGGCCCTTTGACCAAAAACATTCAGTACTTC | TRBJ2-4 | . | TRBV2 | TRBD1
CASTQLAGSSGYTF | TGTGCCAGCACCCAGTTGGCGGGTTCGTCAGGCTACACCTTC | TRBJ1-2 | few | TRBV7-7 | .
CASSPGWGQGAYGYTF | TGTGCCAGCAGCCCTGGGTGGGGACAGGGGGCTTATGGCTACACCTTC | TRBJ1-2 | . | TRBV14 | TRBD1
CASSEMGAGARDTQYF | TGTGCCAGCAGTGAAATGGGGGCGGGGGCGAGGGATACGCAGTATTTT | TRBJ2-3 | . | TRBV2 | .
CASRTDRGGNQPQHF | TGCGCCAGCAGGACCGACAGGGGTGGCAATCAGCCCCAGCATTTT | TRBJ1-5 | . | TRBV4-1 | TRBD1
CASSFKQGADNEQFF | TGCGCCAGCAGCTTTAAACAGGGGGCGGACAATGAGCAGTTCTTC | TRBJ2-1 | . | TRBV5-1 | TRBD1
CSVAKQGAYEKLFF | TGCAGCGTAGCCAAACAGGGGGCATATGAAAAACTGTTTTTT | TRBJ1-4 | . | TRBV29-1 | TRBD1
CASRRSSAHYEQYF | TGTGCCAGCAGACGTTCTAGCGCGCACTACGAGCAGTACTTC | TRBJ2-7 | . | TRBV11-2 | .
CATPGPVGTDTQYF | TGTGCCACCCCGGGACCGGTGGGGACAGATACGCAGTATTTT | TRBJ2-3 | . | TRBV28 | .
CASSLGGRDADTQYF | TGTGCCAGCAGCTTAGGCGGGAGGGACGCAGATACGCAGTATTTT | TRBJ2-3 | once | TRBV11-2 | TRBD2
CASSIGGVRVGYTF | TGTGCCAGTAGTATAGGTGGGGTGCGCGTTGGCTACACCTTC | TRBJ1-2 | . | TRBV19 | .
CASSYNFGAGEQYF | TGTGCCAGCAGCTACAACTTTGGGGCTGGGGAGCAGTACTTC | TRBJ2-7 | . | TRBV11-2 | .
CASSGLETRNAQFF | TGTGCCAGCAGCGGCCTGGAAACAAGGAACGCGCAGTTCTTC | TRBJ2-1 | . | TRBV7-8 | .
CASSSQGRAPAAKNIQYF | TGTGCCAGCAGCTCACAGGGCCGGGCCCCAGCAGCCAAAAACATTCAGTACTTC | TRBJ2-4 | . | TRBV7-9 | .
CAWSRGGVPEAFF | TGTGCCTGGAGCAGGGGGGGTGTTCCTGAAGCTTTCTTT | TRBJ1-1 | once | TRBV30 | TRBD1
CSAGTVYEQYF | TGCAGTGCAGGGACAGTCTACGAGCAGTACTTC | TRBJ2-7 | . | TRBV20-1 | TRBD1
CASSVMGLAGTEQYF | TGTGCCAGCAGCGTAATGGGGCTAGCGGGTACCGAGCAGTACTTC | TRBJ2-7 | . | TRBV9 | TRBD2
CASSYSPDTNTEAFF | TGTGCCAGCAGTTACTCCCCGGACACGAACACTGAAGCTTTCTTT | TRBJ1-1 | once | TRBV6-5 | .
CASSVRGAMIGKLFF | TGTGCCAGCAGTGTCCGAGGGGCAATGATTGGAAAACTGTTTTTT | TRBJ1-4 | . | TRBV6-5 | .
CASTRDRGYEQYF | TGTGCCAGCACCCGGGACAGGGGCTACGAGCAGTACTTC | TRBJ2-7 | . | TRBV2 | TRBD1
CASSVAGASGYNEQFF | TGTGCCAGCAGCGTAGCCGGGGCTAGCGGATACAATGAGCAGTTCTTC | TRBJ2-1 | . | TRBV9 | TRBD2
CASSLKGRSNYGYTF | TGTGCCAGCAGTTTAAAGGGGAGATCTAACTATGGCTACACCTTC | TRBJ1-2 | . | TRBV27 | .
CASSLASGASVYGYTF | TGTGCCAGCAGCTTAGCATCGGGGGCATCGGTCTATGGCTACACCTTC | TRBJ1-2 | . | TRBV7-2 | .
CASSPSGRGWETQYF | TGTGCCAGCAGCCCTAGCGGGAGGGGGTGGGAGACCCAGTACTTC | TRBJ2-5 | . | TRBV27 | TRBD2
CASSFQLNTEAFF | TGCGCCAGCAGCTTTCAACTGAACACTGAAGCTTTCTTT | TRBJ1-1 | . | TRBV5-1 | .
CASSLRDRGLAGDYEQYF | TGTGCCAGCAGCCTAAGGGACAGGGGACTAGCGGGGGACTACGAGCAGTACTTC | TRBJ2-7 | . | TRBV7-9 | TRBD2
CASSPRGDQPQHF | TGTGCCAGCTCACCCAGGGGGGATCAGCCCCAGCATTTT | TRBJ1-5 | . | TRBV18 | TRBD1
CASSLGRLAGGPGETQYF | TGTGCCAGCAGCTTAGGCCGACTAGCGGGAGGGCCTGGTGAGACCCAGTACTTC | TRBJ2-5 | . | TRBV11-3 | TRBD2
CASSLDRTIVNSPLHF | TGTGCCAGCAGCTTAGATCGAACTATCGTGAATTCACCCCTCCACTTT | TRBJ1-6 | . | TRBV11-2 | .
CASSQAHPLSGASYEQYF | TGCGCCAGCAGCCAGGCCCATCCCCTCAGCGGGGCCTCCTACGAGCAGTACTTC | TRBJ2-7 | few | TRBV4-1 | TRBD2
CASSPAGYADSPLHF | TGTGCCAGCAGCCCGGCGGGCTATGCGGATTCACCCCTCCACTTT | TRBJ1-6 | . | TRBV5-8 | .
CASRPDRGGADTQYF | TGTGCCAGCAGACCGGACAGGGGCGGCGCAGATACGCAGTATTTT | TRBJ2-3 | few | TRBV5-8 | TRBD1
CASSLVAGTGNYGYTF | TGTGCCAGCAGCTTGGTCGCCGGGACAGGGAACTATGGCTACACCTTC | TRBJ1-2 | . | TRBV5-6 | TRBD1
CASSFAHSNQPQHF | TGTGCCAGCAGTTTTGCCCATAGCAATCAGCCCCAGCATTTT | TRBJ1-5 | . | TRBV28 | .
CASSPTSSSTDTQYF | TGTGCCAGCAGCCCCACTAGTTCTAGCACAGATACGCAGTATTTT | TRBJ2-3 | . | TRBV9 | .
CASSIDWEKPLHF | TGTGCCAGTAGTATAGACTGGGAGAAACCCCTCCACTTT | TRBJ1-6 | . | TRBV19 | .
CASSLSSYNEQFF | TGTGCCAGCTCGTTAAGCTCCTACAATGAGCAGTTCTTC | TRBJ2-1 | . | TRBV18 | .
CASSLWGNEQFF | TGTGCCAGCAGCCTCTGGGGGAATGAGCAGTTCTTC | TRBJ2-1 | once | TRBV11-2 | .
CAIRHHGTDNQPQHF | TGTGCCATCAGACATCATGGGACAGACAATCAGCCCCAGCATTTT | TRBJ1-5 | . | TRBV10-3 | TRBD1
CASSIEGAGFSSYNEQFF | TGTGCCAGTAGTATAGAGGGAGCGGGTTTTAGCTCCTACAATGAGCAGTTCTTC | TRBJ2-1 | . | TRBV19 | .
CASSSPPGLAGVFRETQYF | TGTGCCAGCAGTAGTCCTCCGGGACTAGCGGGAGTGTTTAGGGAGACCCAGTACTTC | TRBJ2-5 | . | TRBV27 | TRBD2